These 30 T cell receptor beta chains were sequenced from one sample in a study of T cell repertoires and HLA-DP antigens. Their recognized antigens are unknown. Sequencing used immunoSEQ multiplex PCR; TCRdb keeps in-frame clones, though not all of them. The data hold some 89,000 clones, with more than 75% observed a single time. Sequenced input: CD4+ T cells from PBMCs. The receptors shown here come from a man aged 50-59 years in good health and CMV-seronegative.

The J gene is TRBJ2-7, the V gene TRBV7-8; 8 bases align to TRBD2. The CDR3 runs 14 residues. With 5 bases clipped from V and 3 bases from J, the junction kept 6 bases outside the gene matches. Looked up from germline, CDR1 is SGHVS and CDR2 is FQNEAQ. The CDR3 spells CASSLGTSSYEQYF. CDR3 in DNA: TGTGCCAGCAGCCTCGGGACTAGTAGCTACGAGCAGTACTTC.

The chain's CDR3 is CASRGLAYNEQFF. The CDR3 DNA reads as TGTGCCAGTAGGGGACTCGCCTACAATGAGCAGTTCTTC. The chain uses TRBV19 and TRBJ2-1; the D gene is possibly TRBD2 (6 bases). Germline CDR1 and CDR2: LNHDA and SQIVND (reference sequence). V was clipped by 6 bases and J by 2 bases, with 8 bases between them. The CDR3 is 13 amino acids.

The chain joins TRBV19 to TRBJ2-3; 7 bases map to TRBD1. Trimming removed 3 bases from V and 3 bases from J; junction bases left unmatched: 6. This CDR3 has 15 amino acids. The germline gives CDR1 LNHDA, CDR2 SQIVND (reference sequence). CDR3 sequence reads: CASSIGPQGTDTQYF. The CDR3 region has the DNA TGTGCCAGTAGTATCGGGCCACAGGGGACAGATACGCAGTATTTT.

The V and J genes are TRBV9 and TRBJ2-7; 10 bases fit TRBD2. CDR1 and CDR2 (germline): SGDLS, YYNGEE. V shed 3 bases, J shed 2 bases, and the junction held 5 bases outside the gene matches. The length of the CDR3 is 15 residues. The CDR3 nucleotides are TGTGCCAGCAGCGCCTCAAGCGGGAGGGCCTACGAGCAGTACTTC. This sequence encodes CASSASSGRAYEQYF.

The CDR3 is CASSPTGNSYNEQFF. The CDR3 region has the DNA TGTGCCAGCAGCCCTACAGGGAACTCCTACAATGAGCAGTTCTTC. The chain is built from TRBV5-4 and TRBJ2-1, with a weak D call TRBD1 (6 bases). The ends were cut back, 4 bases at V and 0 bases at J, with 11 bases in the middle. The CDR3 loop spans 15 amino acids. In germline, CDR1 is SGHNT, CDR2 YYREEE (reference sequence).

The chain links TRBV13 to TRBJ2-5; maybe TRBD2 (5 bases). V gave up 1 base and J gave up 8 bases, with 14 bases separating them. CDR1 and CDR2 (germline): PRHDT, FYEKMQ (reference sequence). CDR3 size: 14 residues. In DNA form, the CDR3 reads TGTGCCAGCAGCTTAGTAGCGCGAGGGTATACCCAGTACTTC. Translation gives CASSLVARGYTQYF.

The rearrangement uses TRBV7-8 and TRBJ2-1; no reliable D call. The CDR3 has 14 residues. Trimming removed 4 bases at V and 1 base at J, with 8 bases between. Germline assignment: CDR1 SGHVS and CDR2 FQNEAQ. In nucleotides, the CDR3 is TGTGCCAGCAGCTCCCAGCAGTCCTACAATGAGCAGTTCTTC. Protein: CASSSQQSYNEQFF.

The J gene is TRBJ2-1, the V gene TRBV4-1, with 7 bases lining up with TRBD2. Germline V gene data show CDR1 as MGHRA and CDR2 as YSYEKL. V trimming: 0 bases; J trimming: 0 bases; junction bases outside the gene matches: 2. The CDR3 spans 16 residues. The CDR3 reads CASSQETGGSYNEQFF. CDR3 in DNA: TGCGCCAGCAGCCAAGAAACGGGGGGCTCCTACAATGAGCAGTTCTTC.

The V and J genes are TRBV7-9 and TRBJ1-1; a weak D match, TRBD1 (6 bases). Trimming left V 5 bases short and J 6 bases short, with 13 bases between. Per germline, CDR1 SEHNR and CDR2 FQNEAQ (reference sequence). This CDR3 has 13 residues. CDR3 nucleotides: TGTGCCAGCAGCCCAAGGGGGATCGCTGAAGCTTTCTTT. This translates into CASSPRGIAEAFF. Drawing the rest from reference TRBV7-9 and TRBJ1-1, the complete variable domain is DTGVSQNPRHKITKRGQNVTFRCDPISEHNRLYWYRQTLGQGPEFLTYFQNEAQLEKSRLLSDRFSAERPKGSFSTLEIQRTEQGDSAMYLCASSPRGIAEAFFGQGTRLTVV.

The V call is TRBV9, the J call TRBJ1-5; 8 bases line up with TRBD1. Germline trimming cut 3 bases from V and 7 bases from J; bases unmatched to any gene: 6. From germline, CDR1 is SGDLS and CDR2 YYNGEE. The CDR3 has 14 amino acids. This CDR3 reads CASSGTGTGQPQHF. The CDR3 DNA reads TGTGCCAGCAGCGGGACAGGGACTGGCCAGCCCCAGCATTTT.

This chain uses TRBV5-1 with TRBJ2-7; 10 bases agree with TRBD1. Trimming cost V 2 bases and J 0 bases; bases outside gene matches: 14. The CDR3 totals 19 residues. Germline V gene sequence: CDR1 SGHRS, CDR2 YFSETQ. The CDR3 DNA reads as TGCGCCAGCAGCTTTTTTGTGGGGACAGGGGATCTAACCTCCTACGAGCAGTACTTC. Residues: CASSFFVGTGDLTSYEQYF.

The V call is TRBV7-2, the J call TRBJ2-2, with D perhaps assigned TRBD1 or TRBD2 (6 bases each). In germline, CDR1 is SGHTA, CDR2 FQGNSA. This CDR3 has 13 amino acids. Trimming took off 7 bases at V and 5 bases at J, with 11 bases between the two ends. CDR3 DNA sequence: TGTGCCAGCACTCGAGGGGGGACCGGGGAGCTGTTTTTT. It translates to CASTRGGTGELFF.

V usage is TRBV7-8 and J usage is TRBJ2-1; D may be TRBD1 (6 bases). The CDR3 loop spans 15 amino acids. Germline CDR1 reads SGHVS; CDR2 reads FQNEAQ. V lost 5 bases, J lost 7 bases, and 18 bases lay in between. CDR3 nucleotide sequence: TGTGCCAGCAGCGTCGGAACAGGGCTAGGGAATGAGCAGTTCTTC. Amino acids: CASSVGTGLGNEQFF. The whole variable domain, filled in from reference TRBV7-8 and TRBJ2-1, reads GAGVSQSPRYKVAKRGQDVALRCDPISGHVSLFWYQQALGQGPEFLTYFQNEAQLDKSGLPSDRFFAERPEGSVSTLKIQRTQQEDSAVYLCASSVGTGLGNEQFFGPGTRLTVL.

The chain has TRBV6-6 and TRBJ1-2; D unresolved. Germline CDR1 is MNHNY and CDR2 is SVGAGI (reference sequence). The CDR3 totals 12 residues. Trimming pared 8 bases from V and 5 bases from J, leaving 12 bases between. For the CDR3, the DNA is TGTGCCAGCGTATCGGGGATTTATGGCTACACCTTC. This encodes CASVSGIYGYTF.

The rearrangement joins TRBV7-9 to TRBJ1-2, with D possibly being TRBD1 (6 bases). Trimming cost V 5 bases and J 2 bases, with 9 bases left between them. The CDR3 loop spans 13 amino acids. Germline lookup yields CDR1 SEHNR and CDR2 FQNEAQ (reference sequence). The CDR3 reads CASSRGQNYGYTF. DNA for the CDR3: TGTGCCAGCAGCAGGGGACAAAACTATGGCTACACCTTC.

The rearrangement uses TRBV11-2 and TRBJ1-3; TRBD1 agrees at 7 bases. The J segment lost 2 bases and the V segment lost 7 bases, leaving 8 bases of the junction unmatched. This CDR3 spans 15 amino acids. Germline-derived CDR1 and CDR2 are SGHAT and FQNNGV. The CDR3 DNA sequence: TGTGCCAGCACCCCCGACAGGGCGCCTGGAAACACCATATATTTT. Protein: CASTPDRAPGNTIYF.

J is TRBJ2-7 and V is TRBV15; 8 nucleotides match TRBD1. This CDR3 comprises 15 residues. In germline, CDR1 is LNHNV, CDR2 YYDKDF (reference sequence). J was trimmed by 3 bases and V by 0 bases; bases with no gene match: 4. The CDR3, as DNA: TGTGCCACCAGCAGAGAAAGGACAGGGAACTACGAGCAGTACTTC. It specifies CATSRERTGNYEQYF.

The gene calls are TRBV4-1 and TRBJ2-1; D perhaps matches TRBD1 (6 bases). The CDR3 consists of 12 residues. V dropped 2 bases and J dropped 7 bases, with 6 bases sitting between them. The germline gives CDR1 MGHRA, CDR2 YSYEKL. The CDR3 region has the DNA TGCGCCAGCAGCCAAACAGGGAATGAGCAGTTCTTC. Amino acid sequence: CASSQTGNEQFF.

This rearrangement joins TRBV15 to TRBJ2-7; unclear D gene. This CDR3 is built from 17 residues. Germline assignment: CDR1 LNHNV and CDR2 YYDKDF (reference sequence). Trimming shortened V by 5 bases and J by 5 bases, and 25 bases separated the two germline ends. DNA of the CDR3: TGTGCCACCAGCTCCCCTTCCGGCCTTCCCCCATTCGACGAGCAGTACTTC. As protein: CATSSPSGLPPFDEQYF. Full variable domain (rest looked up from reference TRBV15 and TRBJ2-7): DAMVIQNPRYQVTQFGKPVTLSCSQTLNHNVMYWYQQKSSQAPKLLFHYYDKDFNNEADTPDNFQSRRPNTSFCFLDIRSPGLGDTAMYLCATSSPSGLPPFDEQYFGPGTRLTVT.

This clone was seen once. An end of the junction does not agree with germline; a read error may underlie this. The V and J genes are TRBV4-3 and TRBJ1-4; perhaps TRBD1 as D (5 bases). The CDR3 has 15 amino acids. Germline V CDR1 and CDR2: LGHNA, YSLEER. The CDR3 sequence: CASSQGEGSNDKLFF. CDR3 in DNA: TGCGCCAGCAGCCAAGGAGAGGGGTCTAATGATAAACTGTTTTTT.

The chain couples TRBV28 to TRBJ2-5, with D possibly TRBD2 on 6 matching bases. Trimming left V 5 bases short and J 8 bases short, with 9 bases between. The germline V gene encodes CDR1 MDHEN and CDR2 SYDVKM. This CDR3 comprises 11 residues. CDR3: CASSRGTTQYF. Here the CDR3 DNA reads TGTGCCAGCAGTCGTGGGACTACCCAGTACTTC.

V gene TRBV29-1 combines with J gene TRBJ2-1; 13 nucleotides agree with TRBD2. Germline CDR1 and CDR2: SQVTM and ANQGSEA. Trimming removed 6 bases from V and 6 bases from J; junction bases left unmatched: 11. There are 16 residues in the CDR3. The CDR3 DNA is TGCAGCGTCCGGGTACTAGCGGGAGGGCCTGTCAATGAGCAGTTCTTC. This codes for CSVRVLAGGPVNEQFF.

V usage is TRBV11-2 and J usage is TRBJ1-2; no definite D call. CDR3 length equals 14 residues. Deletions cut 5 bases from V and 6 bases from J, with 16 bases between. Germline-derived CDR1 and CDR2 are SGHAT and FQNNGV. CDR3 sequence reads: CASSLGGEKNGYTF. In DNA form, the CDR3 reads TGTGCCAGCAGCCTCGGCGGGGAGAAGAATGGCTACACCTTC.

The sample holds a few counts of this clone. The gene calls are TRBV9 and TRBJ2-1; D gene unclear. CDR1 and CDR2 from the germline V gene are SGDLS and YYNGEE. The V gene lost 3 bases and the J gene lost 1 base, with 17 bases spanning the gap. This CDR3 region has 17 residues. The CDR3, as DNA: TGTGCCAGCAGCGCCACTGCCAGTCCGACATCCTACAATGAGCAGTTCTTC. It translates to CASSATASPTSYNEQFF.

This chain links TRBV7-9 with TRBJ2-2, with a possible D match to TRBD2 (6 bases). The length of the CDR3 is 13 residues. Germline loops: CDR1 SEHNR, CDR2 FQNEAQ (reference sequence). V was clipped by 5 bases and J by 8 bases, with 12 bases between them. The CDR3 protein is CASSRLEMGELFF. CDR3 nucleotide sequence: TGTGCCAGCAGCCGACTAGAGATGGGGGAGCTGTTTTTT.

In its sample, this clone was seen a few times. The chain joins TRBV7-9 to TRBJ1-3; D possibly corresponds to TRBD1 (6 bases). Germline V gene sequence: CDR1 SEHNR, CDR2 FQNEAQ (reference sequence). V lost 5 bases, J lost 0 bases, and 17 bases lay in between. This CDR3 is built from 17 residues. CDR3 sequence reads: CASSPNLRGFSGNTIYF. The CDR3 bases are TGTGCCAGCAGCCCGAATCTCAGGGGCTTCTCTGGAAACACCATATATTTT.

The rearrangement uses TRBV7-9 and TRBJ1-5, with TRBD1 matching 9 bases. The germline CDR1 and CDR2 sequences are SEHNR and FQNEAQ (reference sequence). V lost 5 bases and J lost 4; bases outside the gene matches: 3. CDR3 length: 14 amino acids. CDR3 amino acids: CASSPDRGNQPQHF. The DNA for the CDR3 is TGTGCCAGCAGCCCGGACAGGGGTAATCAGCCCCAGCATTTT.

This chain joins TRBV7-6 and TRBJ2-7; D is unclear. The germline V gene has CDR1 SGHVS and CDR2 FNYEAQ. V lost 6 bases, J lost 5 bases, and 11 bases lay in between. The CDR3 runs to 12 residues. CDR3 region: CASSLGPNEQYF. DNA for the CDR3: TGTGCCAGCAGTCTCGGACCTAACGAGCAGTACTTC.

The V gene is TRBV7-6, the J gene TRBJ2-7, with D tentatively TRBD2 (7 bases). The CDR3 spans 15 residues. V lost 5 bases, J lost 2 bases, and 16 bases lay in between. The V gene's germline CDR1 is SGHVS and CDR2 FNYEAQ. This chain's CDR3 is CASSVGRGGPYEQYF. CDR3 DNA sequence: TGTGCCAGCAGCGTAGGCAGGGGAGGGCCCTACGAGCAGTACTTC.

The chain has TRBV10-3 and TRBJ2-7, with a possible D match to TRBD2 (6 bases). CDR1 is ENHRY and CDR2 is SYGVKD in the germline V gene. The CDR3 spans 16 residues. V lost 3 bases and J 3 bases, leaving 18 bases between the germline ends. The CDR3 DNA sequence: TGTGCCATCAGTGACCCCCCCGGAGGGAGTAACTACGAGCAGTACTTC. Its translation is CAISDPPGGSNYEQYF.